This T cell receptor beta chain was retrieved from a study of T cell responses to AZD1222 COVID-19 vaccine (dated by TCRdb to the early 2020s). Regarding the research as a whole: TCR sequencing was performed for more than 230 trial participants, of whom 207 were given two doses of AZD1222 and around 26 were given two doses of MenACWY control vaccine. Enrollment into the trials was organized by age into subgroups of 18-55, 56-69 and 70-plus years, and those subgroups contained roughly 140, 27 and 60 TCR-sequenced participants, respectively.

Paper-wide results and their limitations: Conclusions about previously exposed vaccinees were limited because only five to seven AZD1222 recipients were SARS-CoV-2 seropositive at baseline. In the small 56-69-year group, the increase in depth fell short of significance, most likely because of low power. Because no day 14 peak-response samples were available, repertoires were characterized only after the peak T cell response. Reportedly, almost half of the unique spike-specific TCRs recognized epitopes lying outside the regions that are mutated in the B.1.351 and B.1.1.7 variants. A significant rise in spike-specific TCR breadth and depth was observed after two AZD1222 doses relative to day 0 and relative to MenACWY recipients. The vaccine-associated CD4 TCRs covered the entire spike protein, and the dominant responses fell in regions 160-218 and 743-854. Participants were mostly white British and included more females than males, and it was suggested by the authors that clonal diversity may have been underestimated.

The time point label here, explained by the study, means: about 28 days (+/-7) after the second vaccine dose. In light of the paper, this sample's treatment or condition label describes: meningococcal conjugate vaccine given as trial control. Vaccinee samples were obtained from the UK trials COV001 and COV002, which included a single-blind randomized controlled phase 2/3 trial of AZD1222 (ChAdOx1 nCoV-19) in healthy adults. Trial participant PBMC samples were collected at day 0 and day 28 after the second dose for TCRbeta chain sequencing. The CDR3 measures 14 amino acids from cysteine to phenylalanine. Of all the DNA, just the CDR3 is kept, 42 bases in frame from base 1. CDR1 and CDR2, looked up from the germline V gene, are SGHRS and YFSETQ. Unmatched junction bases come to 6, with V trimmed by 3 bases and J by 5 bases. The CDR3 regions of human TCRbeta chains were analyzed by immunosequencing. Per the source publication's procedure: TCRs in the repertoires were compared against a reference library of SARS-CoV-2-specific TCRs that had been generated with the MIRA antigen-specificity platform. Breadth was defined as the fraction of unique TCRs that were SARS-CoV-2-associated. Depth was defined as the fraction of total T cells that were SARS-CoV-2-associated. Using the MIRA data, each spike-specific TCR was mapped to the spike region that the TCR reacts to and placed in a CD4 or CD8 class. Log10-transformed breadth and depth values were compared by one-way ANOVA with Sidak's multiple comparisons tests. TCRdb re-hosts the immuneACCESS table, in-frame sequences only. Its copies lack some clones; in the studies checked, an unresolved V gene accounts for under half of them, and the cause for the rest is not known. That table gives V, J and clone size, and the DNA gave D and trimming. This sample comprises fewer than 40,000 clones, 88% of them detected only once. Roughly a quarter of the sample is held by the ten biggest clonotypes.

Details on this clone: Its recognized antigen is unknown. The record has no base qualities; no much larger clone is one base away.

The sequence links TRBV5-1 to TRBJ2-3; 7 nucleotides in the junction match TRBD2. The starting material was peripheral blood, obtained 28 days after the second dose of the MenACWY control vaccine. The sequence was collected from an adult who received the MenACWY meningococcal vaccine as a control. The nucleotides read TGCGCCAGCAGCTCGGGGGGAAATGGAGATACGCAGTATTTT. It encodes CASSSGGNGDTQYF. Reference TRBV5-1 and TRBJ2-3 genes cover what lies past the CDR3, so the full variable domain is KAGVTQTPRYLIKTRGQQVTLSCSPISGHRSVSWYQQTPGQGLQFLFEYFSETQRNKGNFPGRFSGRQFSNSRSEMNVSTLELGDSALYLCASSSGGNGDTQYFGPGTRLTVL.